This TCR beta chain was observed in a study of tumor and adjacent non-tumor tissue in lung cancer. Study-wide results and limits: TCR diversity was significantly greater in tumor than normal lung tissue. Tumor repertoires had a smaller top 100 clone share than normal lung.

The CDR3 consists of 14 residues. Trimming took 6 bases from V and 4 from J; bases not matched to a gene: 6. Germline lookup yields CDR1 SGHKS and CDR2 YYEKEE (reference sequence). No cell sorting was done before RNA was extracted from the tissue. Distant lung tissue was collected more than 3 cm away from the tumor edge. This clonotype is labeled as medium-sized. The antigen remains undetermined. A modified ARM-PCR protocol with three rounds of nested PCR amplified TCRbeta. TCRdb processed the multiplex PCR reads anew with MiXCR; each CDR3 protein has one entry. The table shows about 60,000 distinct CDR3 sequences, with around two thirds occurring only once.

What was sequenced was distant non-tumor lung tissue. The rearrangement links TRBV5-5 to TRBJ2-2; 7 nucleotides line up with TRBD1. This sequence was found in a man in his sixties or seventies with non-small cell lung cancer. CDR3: CASIQGLGTGELFF. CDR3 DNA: TGTGCCAGCATACAGGGGTTAGGCACCGGGGAGCTGTTTTTT.